The sample holds one count of the clone carrying this TCR beta chain. Its antigen remains unknown. Germline CDR1 reads LGHNA; CDR2 reads YSLEER. Trimming removed 2 bases at V and 2 bases at J, with 9 bases between. The CDR3 extends over 14 amino acids. Repertoires were generated with immunoSEQ multiplex PCR, while TCRdb's copy carries only in-frame clones and drops some. The sample consists of just over 95,000 clones, roughly 90% of them appearing once. This specimen belongs to a study of graft-versus-host responses after intestinal transplantation. Study-wide context: The recipients all started with anti-thymocyte globulin induction and then took tacrolimus and steroids for roughly 3 years. Whole-study findings and limits: GvH clones appeared in recipient marrow, some first in ileum or blood.

This rearrangement joins TRBV4-3 to TRBJ1-2; D gene uncertain. Sequences were derived from unstimulated CD4+ T cells sorted from spleen or lymph node cells, sampled before intestinal transplant. This receptor was identified in a human donor who received an intestinal transplant. CDR3 region: CASSQHPGNYGYTF. The CDR3 DNA follows: TGCGCCAGCAGCCAACATCCAGGAAACTATGGCTACACCTTC.